The clone carrying this TCR beta chain was seen ten or more times. Its antigen is still unknown. Every TCR cDNA molecule bore a unique molecular identifier. TCRdb re-analysed the 5' RACE reads in MiXCR, keeping a single row per CDR3 protein. The profile shows 40,000 to 45,000 distinct CDR3 sequences, approximately 6.9% of them singletons. This specimen comes from a study of spatial heterogeneity in lung cancer. Study-wide points: Ubiquitous, expanded tumor-derived TCRs were more frequently observed in blood at resection than at follow-up.

Germline V gene sequence: CDR1 SEHNR, CDR2 FQNEAQ (reference sequence). V was cut by 5 bases and J by 8 bases, with 12 bases left in between. The CDR3 has 12 amino acids. Time point noted: sample taken at primary tumor resection. No cell sorting; template was whole RNA from tumor, lung tissue or PBMC. The donors, 70 or so patients with untreated early-stage non-small cell lung cancer, provided the samples. This TCR was sampled from a female donor with early-stage non-small cell lung cancer. The gene calls are TRBV7-9 and TRBJ1-2, with unresolved D. This specimen consisted of PBMCs, obtained at surgery. The CDR3 DNA reads TGTGCCAGCAGCCCTTACCGAGGGGGCTACACCTTC. It encodes CASSPYRGGYTF. Full variable domain (rest looked up from reference TRBV7-9 and TRBJ1-2): DTGVSQNPRHKITKRGQNVTFRCDPISEHNRLYWYRQTLGQGPEFLTYFQNEAQLEKSRLLSDRFSAERPKGSFSTLEIQRTEQGDSAMYLCASSPYRGGYTFGSGTRLTVV.